The TCR beta chain under discussion was sequenced for a study of T-cell reconstitution after alpha-beta-depleted transplantation in children. Study findings and constraints: After transplant, high TCRbeta diversity at day 60 in some patients arose from surviving recipient T cells and thymic progenitors. Alpha-beta T cells present about two months after transplant were reported to originate from several hundred expanded graft clones. Newly made T cells mostly supplied T-cell counts and diversity one year after transplant.

With regard to this clonotype: No antigen is known for it.

CDR1 is SGDLS and CDR2 is YYNGEE in the germline V gene. Trimming removed 0 bases from V and 0 bases from J, with 10 bases in between. The CDR3 has 16 amino acids. Researchers prepared the TCRbeta library using unique molecular identifiers, the study reports. TCRdb itself ran the PCR reads through MiXCR, one entry per CDR3 protein. The repertoire has 250,000 to 400,000 distinct CDR3 sequences, over 20% of them found once; the top ten carry approximately 10%. The sequence came from a male patient younger than 18 who had a stem cell transplant for acute lymphoblastic leukemia, so the T cells may come from the graft donor. The J gene is TRBJ1-3, the V gene TRBV9; D is unclear. The source was PBMCs, mostly from graft donor cells, collected 180 days after TCRalphabeta/CD19-depleted stem cell transplant. CDR3 in DNA: TGTGCCAGCAGCGTAGCTCGGGGATACTCTGGAAACACCATATATTTT. Its protein product is CASSVARGYSGNTIYF.